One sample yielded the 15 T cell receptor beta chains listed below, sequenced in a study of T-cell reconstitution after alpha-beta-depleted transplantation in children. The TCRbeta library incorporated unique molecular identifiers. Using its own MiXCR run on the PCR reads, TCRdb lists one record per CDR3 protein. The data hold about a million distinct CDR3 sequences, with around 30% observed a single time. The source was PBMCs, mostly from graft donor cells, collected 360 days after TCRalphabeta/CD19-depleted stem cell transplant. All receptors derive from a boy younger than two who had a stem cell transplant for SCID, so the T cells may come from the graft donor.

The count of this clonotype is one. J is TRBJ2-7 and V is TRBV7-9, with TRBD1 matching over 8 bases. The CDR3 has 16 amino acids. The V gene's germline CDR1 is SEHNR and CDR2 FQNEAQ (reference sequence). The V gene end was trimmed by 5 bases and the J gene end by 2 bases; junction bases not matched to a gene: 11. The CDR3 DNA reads TGTGCCAGCAGCCCGCTACAGGGGGAGAAAACCTACGAGCAGTACTTC. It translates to CASSPLQGEKTYEQYF.

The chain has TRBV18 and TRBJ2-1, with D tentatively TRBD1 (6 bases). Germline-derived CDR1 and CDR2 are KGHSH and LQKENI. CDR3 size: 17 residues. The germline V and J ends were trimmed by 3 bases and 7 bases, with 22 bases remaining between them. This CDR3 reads CASSPAFTGKGPNEQFF. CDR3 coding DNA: TGTGCCAGCTCACCGGCTTTTACAGGGAAAGGGCCTAATGAGCAGTTCTTC.

CDR3 sequence (DNA): TGTGCCAGCAGCTTGGGCCGCCGGAACATTCAGTACTTC. Translating it yields CASSLGRRNIQYF. The genes are TRBV7-8 and TRBJ2-4; unclear D gene. V was pared by 3 bases and J by 7 bases, with 10 bases between. The germline V gene has CDR1 SGHVS and CDR2 FQNEAQ. The CDR3 consists of 13 residues.

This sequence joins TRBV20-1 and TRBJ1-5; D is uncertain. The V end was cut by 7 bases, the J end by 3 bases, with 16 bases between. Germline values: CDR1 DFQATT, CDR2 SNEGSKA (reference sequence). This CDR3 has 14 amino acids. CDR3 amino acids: CSVGVGPLNQPQHF. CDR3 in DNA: TGCAGTGTTGGGGTCGGGCCCCTCAATCAGCCCCAGCATTTT.

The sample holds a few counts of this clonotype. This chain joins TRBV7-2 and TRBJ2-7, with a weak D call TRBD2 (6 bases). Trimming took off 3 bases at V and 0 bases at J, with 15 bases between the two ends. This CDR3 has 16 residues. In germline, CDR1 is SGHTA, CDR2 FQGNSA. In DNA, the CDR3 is TGTGCCAGCAGCTTCTGGTCCTTCGGGAGCTCCTACGAGCAGTACTTC. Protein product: CASSFWSFGSSYEQYF.

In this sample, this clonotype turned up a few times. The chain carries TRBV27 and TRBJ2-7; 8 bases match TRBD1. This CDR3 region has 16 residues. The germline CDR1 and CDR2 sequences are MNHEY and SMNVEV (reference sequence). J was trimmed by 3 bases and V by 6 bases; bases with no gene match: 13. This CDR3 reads CASRPTGQGIFYEQYF. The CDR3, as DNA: TGTGCCAGCAGACCCACCGGACAGGGTATCTTCTACGAGCAGTACTTC.

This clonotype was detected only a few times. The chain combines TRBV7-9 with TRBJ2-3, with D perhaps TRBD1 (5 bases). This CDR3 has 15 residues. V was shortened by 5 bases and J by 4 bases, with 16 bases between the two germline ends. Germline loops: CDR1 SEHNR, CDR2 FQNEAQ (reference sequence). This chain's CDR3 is CASSPRGWSPDTQYF. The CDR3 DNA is TGTGCCAGCAGCCCTAGGGGATGGAGTCCAGATACGCAGTATTTT.

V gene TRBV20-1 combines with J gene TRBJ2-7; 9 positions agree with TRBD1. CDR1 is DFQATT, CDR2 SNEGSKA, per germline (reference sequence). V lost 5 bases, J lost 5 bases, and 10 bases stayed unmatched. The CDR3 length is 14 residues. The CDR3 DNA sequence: TGCAGTGCTCGGCTGACAGGGGGGAACAACGAGCAGTACTTC. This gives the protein CSARLTGGNNEQYF.

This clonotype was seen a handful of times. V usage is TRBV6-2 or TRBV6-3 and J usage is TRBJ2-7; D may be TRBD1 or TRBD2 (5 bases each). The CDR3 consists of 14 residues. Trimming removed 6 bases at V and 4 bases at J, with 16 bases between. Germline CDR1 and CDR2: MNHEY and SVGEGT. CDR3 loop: CASSRGRVGYEQYF. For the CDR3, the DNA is TGTGCCAGCAGCCGGGGCAGGGTGGGATACGAGCAGTACTTC.

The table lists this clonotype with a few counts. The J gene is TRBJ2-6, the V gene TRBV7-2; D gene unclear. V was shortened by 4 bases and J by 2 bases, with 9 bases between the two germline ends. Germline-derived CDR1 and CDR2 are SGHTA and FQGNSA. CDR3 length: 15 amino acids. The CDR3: CASSSASTGANVLTF. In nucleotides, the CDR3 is TGTGCCAGCAGCTCCGCCTCGACTGGGGCCAACGTCCTGACTTTC. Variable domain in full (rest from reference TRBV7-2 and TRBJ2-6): GAGVSQSPSNKVTEKGKDVELRCDPISGHTALYWYRQSLGQGLEFLIYFQGNSAPDKSGLPSDRFSAERTGGSVSTLTIQRTQQEDSAVYLCASSSASTGANVLTFGAGSRLTVL.

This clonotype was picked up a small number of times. The CDR3 here is CSVETDRGAGELFF. As DNA, the CDR3 is TGCAGCGTTGAAACTGACAGGGGGGCCGGGGAGCTGTTTTTT. This rearrangement joins TRBV29-1 to TRBJ2-2; TRBD1 agrees at 9 bases. Germline trimming cut 2 bases from V and 6 bases from J; bases unmatched to any gene: 4. The length of the CDR3 is 14 residues. The germline gives CDR1 SQVTM, CDR2 ANQGSEA.

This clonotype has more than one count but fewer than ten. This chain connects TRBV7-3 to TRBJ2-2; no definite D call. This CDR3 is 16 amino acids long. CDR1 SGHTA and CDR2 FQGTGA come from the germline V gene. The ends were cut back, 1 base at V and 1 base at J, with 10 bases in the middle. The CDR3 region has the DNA TGTGCCAGCAGCTTAATTGGTGGGGTGAACACCGGGGAGCTGTTTTTT. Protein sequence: CASSLIGGVNTGELFF.

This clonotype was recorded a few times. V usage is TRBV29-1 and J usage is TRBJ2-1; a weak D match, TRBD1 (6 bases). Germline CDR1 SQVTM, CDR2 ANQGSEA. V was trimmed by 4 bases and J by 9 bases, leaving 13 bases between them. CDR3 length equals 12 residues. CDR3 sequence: CSVVVGAGEQFF. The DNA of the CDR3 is TGCAGCGTTGTCGTGGGGGCGGGTGAGCAGTTCTTC.

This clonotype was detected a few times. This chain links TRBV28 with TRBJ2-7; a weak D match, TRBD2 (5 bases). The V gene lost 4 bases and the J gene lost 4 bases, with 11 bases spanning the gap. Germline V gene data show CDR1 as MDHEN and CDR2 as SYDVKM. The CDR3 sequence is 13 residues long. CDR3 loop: CASSYERLYEQYF. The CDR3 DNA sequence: TGTGCCAGCAGTTATGAGCGGTTGTACGAGCAGTACTTC.

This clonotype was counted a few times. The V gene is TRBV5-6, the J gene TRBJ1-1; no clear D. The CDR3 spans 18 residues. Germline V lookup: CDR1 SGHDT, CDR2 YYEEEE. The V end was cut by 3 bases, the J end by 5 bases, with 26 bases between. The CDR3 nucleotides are TGTGCCAGCAGCTACCGAACCTCTACCAGCCTACAGTGGACTGAAGCTTTCTTT. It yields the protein CASSYRTSTSLQWTEAFF.